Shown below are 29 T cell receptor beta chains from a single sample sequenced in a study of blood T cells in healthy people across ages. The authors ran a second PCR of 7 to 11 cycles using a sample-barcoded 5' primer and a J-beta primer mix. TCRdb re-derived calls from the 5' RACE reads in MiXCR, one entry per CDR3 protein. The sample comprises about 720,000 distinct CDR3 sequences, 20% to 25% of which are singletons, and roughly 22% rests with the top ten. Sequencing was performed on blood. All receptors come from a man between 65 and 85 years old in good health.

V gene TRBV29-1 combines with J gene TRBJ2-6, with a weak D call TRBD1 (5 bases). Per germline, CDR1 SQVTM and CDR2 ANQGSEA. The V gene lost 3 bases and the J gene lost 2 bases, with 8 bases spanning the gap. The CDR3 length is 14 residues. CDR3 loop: CSVETVAGANVLTF. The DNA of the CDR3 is TGCAGCGTTGAGACAGTGGCTGGGGCCAACGTCCTGACTTTC.

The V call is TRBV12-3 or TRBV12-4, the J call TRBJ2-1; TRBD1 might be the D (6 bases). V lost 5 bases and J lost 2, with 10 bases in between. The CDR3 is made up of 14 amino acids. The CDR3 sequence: CASSRDTPYNEQFF. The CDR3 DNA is TGTGCCAGCAGTCGGGACACCCCCTACAATGAGCAGTTCTTC.

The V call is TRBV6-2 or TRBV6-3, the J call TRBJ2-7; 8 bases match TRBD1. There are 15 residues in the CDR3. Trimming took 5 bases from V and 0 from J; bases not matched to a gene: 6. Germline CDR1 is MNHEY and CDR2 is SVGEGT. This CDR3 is CASSRQGSSSYEQYV. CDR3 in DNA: TGTGCCAGCAGTCGACAGGGGTCAAGCTCCTACGAGCAGTACGTC.

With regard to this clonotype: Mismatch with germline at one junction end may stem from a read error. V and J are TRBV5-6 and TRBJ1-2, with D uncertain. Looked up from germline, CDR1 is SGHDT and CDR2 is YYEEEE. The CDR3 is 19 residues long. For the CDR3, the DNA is TGTGCCAGCAGCTTTCTCCATCTCGGTCCTAGGACGGAGAACTCTGGCTACACCTTC. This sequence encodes CASSFLHLGPRTENSGYTF.

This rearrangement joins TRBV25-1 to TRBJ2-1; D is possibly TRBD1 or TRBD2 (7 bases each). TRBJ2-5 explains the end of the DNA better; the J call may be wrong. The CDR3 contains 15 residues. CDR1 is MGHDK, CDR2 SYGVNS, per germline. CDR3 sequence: CASSEYQGGAETQYF. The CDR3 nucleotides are TGTGCCAGCAGTGAATATCAGGGGGGGGCTGAGACCCAGTACTTC.

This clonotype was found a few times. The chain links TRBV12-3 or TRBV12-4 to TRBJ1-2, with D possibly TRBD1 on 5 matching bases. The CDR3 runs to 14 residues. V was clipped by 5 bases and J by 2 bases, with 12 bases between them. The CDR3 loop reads CASSRGSTNYGYTF. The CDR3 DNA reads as TGTGCCAGCAGTAGGGGCAGTACCAACTATGGCTACACCTTC.

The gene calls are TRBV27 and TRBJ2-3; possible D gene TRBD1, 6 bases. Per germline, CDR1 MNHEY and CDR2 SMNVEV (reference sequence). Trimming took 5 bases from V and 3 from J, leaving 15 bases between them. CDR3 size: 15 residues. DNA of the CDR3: TGTGCCAGCAGTCCCCTTGAAGGGGGTACAGATACGCAGTATTTT. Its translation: CASSPLEGGTDTQYF.

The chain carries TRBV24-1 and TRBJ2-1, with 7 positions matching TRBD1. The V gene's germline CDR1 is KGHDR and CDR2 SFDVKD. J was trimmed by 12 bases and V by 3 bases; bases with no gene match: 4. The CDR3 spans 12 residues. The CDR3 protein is CATSDARDRQFF. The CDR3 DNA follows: TGTGCCACCAGTGATGCCCGGGACAGGCAGTTCTTC.

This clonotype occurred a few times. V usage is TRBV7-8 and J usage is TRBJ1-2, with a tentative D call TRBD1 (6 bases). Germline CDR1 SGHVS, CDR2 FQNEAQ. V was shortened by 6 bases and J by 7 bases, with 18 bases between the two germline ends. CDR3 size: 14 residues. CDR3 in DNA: TGTGCCAGCAGACATGGACAGCTTGTGGGTGGCTACACCTTC. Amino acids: CASRHGQLVGGYTF.

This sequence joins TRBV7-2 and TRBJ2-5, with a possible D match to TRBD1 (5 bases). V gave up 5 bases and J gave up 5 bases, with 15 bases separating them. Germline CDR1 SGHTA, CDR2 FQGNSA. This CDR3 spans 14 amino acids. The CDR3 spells CASSQGARLETQYF. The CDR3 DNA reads TGTGCCAGCAGCCAGGGCGCTCGGTTGGAGACCCAGTACTTC. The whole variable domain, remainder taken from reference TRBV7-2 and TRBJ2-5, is GAGVSQSPSNKVTEKGKDVELRCDPISGHTALYWYRQSLGQGLEFLIYFQGNSAPDKSGLPSDRFSAERTGGSVSTLTIQRTQQEDSAVYLCASSQGARLETQYFGPGTRLLVL.

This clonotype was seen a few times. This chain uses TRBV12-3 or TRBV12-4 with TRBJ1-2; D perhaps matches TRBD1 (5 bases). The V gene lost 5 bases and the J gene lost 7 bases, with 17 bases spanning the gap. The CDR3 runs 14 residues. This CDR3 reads CASSIRAQQGGYTF. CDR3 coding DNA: TGTGCCAGCAGTATCAGGGCCCAGCAGGGTGGCTACACCTTC.

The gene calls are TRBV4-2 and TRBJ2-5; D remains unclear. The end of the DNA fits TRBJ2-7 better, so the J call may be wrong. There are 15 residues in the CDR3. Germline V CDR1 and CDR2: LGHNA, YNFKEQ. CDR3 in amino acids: CASSQDYLDRYEQYF. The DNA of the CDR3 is TGTGCCAGCAGCCAAGATTACCTCGACCGCTACGAGCAGTACTTC.

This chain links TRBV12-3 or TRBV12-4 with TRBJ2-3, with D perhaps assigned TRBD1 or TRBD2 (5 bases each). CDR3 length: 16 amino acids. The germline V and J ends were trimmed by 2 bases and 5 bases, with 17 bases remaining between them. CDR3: CASSLRKGTLGDTQYF. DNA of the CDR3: TGTGCCAGCAGTTTAAGGAAGGGGACCCTGGGAGATACGCAGTATTTT.

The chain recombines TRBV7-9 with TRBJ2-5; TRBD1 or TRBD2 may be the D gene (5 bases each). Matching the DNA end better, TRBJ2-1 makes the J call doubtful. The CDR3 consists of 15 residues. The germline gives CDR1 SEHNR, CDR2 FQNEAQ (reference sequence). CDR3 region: CASSDRDRLRNEQFF. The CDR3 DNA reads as TGTGCCAGCAGCGACCGGGACCGACTAAGAAATGAGCAGTTCTTC.

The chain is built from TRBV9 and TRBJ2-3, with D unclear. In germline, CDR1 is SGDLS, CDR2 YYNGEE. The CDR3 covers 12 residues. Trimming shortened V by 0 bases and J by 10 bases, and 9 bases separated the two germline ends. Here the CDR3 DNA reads TGTGCCAGCAGCGTAGATGGCTCAGCGCAGTATTTT. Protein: CASSVDGSAQYF.

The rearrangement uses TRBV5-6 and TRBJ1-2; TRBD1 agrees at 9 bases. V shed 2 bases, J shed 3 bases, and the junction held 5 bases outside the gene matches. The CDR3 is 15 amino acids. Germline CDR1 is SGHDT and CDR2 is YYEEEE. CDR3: CASSLGQGIHYGYTF. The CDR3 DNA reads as TGTGCCAGCAGCTTAGGACAGGGGATACACTATGGCTACACCTTC.

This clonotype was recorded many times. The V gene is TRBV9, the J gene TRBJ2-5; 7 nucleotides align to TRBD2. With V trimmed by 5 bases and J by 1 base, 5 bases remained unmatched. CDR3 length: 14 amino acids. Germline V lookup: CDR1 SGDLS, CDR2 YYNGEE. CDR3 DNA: TGTGCCAGCAGTGTGGGGGGGACCCAAGAGACCCAGTACTTC. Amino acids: CASSVGGTQETQYF.

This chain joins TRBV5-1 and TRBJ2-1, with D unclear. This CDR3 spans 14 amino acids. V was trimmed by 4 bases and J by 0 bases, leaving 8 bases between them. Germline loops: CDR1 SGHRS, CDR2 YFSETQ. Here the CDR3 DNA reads TGCGCCAGCAGCGTTCCCAGCTCCTACAATGAGCAGTTCTTC. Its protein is CASSVPSSYNEQFF.

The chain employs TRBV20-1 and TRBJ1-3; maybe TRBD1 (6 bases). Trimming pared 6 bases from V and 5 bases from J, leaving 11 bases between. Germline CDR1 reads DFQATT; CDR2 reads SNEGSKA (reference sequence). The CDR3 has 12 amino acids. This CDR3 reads CSARTVRNTIYF. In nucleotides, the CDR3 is TGCAGTGCAAGGACAGTCCGAAACACCATATATTTT.

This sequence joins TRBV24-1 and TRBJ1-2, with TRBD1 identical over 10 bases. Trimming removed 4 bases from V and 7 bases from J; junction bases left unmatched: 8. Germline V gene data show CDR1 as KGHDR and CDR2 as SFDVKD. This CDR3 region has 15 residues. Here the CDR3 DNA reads TGTGCCACCAGTGAATCAGACAGGGGGCCTGCTGGCTACACCTTC. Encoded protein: CATSESDRGPAGYTF.

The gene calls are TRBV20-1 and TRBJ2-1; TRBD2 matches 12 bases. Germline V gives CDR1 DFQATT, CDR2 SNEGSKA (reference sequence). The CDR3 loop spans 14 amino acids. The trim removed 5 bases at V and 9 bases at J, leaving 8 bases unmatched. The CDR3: CSARGLAGYFEQFF. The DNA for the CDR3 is TGCAGTGCTCGAGGACTAGCGGGATATTTTGAGCAGTTCTTC.

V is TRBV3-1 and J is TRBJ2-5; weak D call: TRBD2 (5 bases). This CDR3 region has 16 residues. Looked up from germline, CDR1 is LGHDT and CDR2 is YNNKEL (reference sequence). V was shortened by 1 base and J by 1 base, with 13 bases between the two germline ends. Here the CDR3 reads CASSQGGSGFQETQYF. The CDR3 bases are TGTGCCAGCAGCCAAGGAGGGTCCGGTTTCCAAGAGACCCAGTACTTC.

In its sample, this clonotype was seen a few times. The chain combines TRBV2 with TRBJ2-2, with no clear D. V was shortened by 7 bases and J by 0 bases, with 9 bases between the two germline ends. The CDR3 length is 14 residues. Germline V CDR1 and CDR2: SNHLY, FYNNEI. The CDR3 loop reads CASTPLTNTGELFF. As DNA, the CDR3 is TGTGCCAGCACGCCGTTGACGAACACCGGGGAGCTGTTTTTT.

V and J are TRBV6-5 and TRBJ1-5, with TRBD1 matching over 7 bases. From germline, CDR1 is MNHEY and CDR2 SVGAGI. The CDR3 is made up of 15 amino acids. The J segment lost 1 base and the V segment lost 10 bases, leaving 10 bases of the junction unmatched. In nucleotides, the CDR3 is TGTGCCACCCGAAGACAGGGACAAAGCAATCAGCCCCAGCATTTT. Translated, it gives CATRRQGQSNQPQHF.

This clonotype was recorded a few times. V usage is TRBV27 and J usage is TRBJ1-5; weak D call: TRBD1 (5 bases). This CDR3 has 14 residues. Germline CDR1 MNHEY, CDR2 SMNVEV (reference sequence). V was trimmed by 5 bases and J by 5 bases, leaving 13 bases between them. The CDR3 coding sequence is TGTGCCAGCAGTAAGGACAAGAGGGATCAGCCCCAGCATTTT. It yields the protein CASSKDKRDQPQHF.

Written as DNA, the CDR3 is TGTGCCATCAGTGAGTCGACGGCTGCTAGCGGGGAGACCCAGTACTTC. Its translation: CAISESTAASGETQYF. The chain employs TRBV10-3 and TRBJ2-5, with TRBD2 identical over 8 bases. V gave up 0 bases and J gave up 5 bases; unmatched junction bases: 8. This CDR3 has 16 residues. Germline V CDR1 and CDR2: ENHRY, SYGVKD.

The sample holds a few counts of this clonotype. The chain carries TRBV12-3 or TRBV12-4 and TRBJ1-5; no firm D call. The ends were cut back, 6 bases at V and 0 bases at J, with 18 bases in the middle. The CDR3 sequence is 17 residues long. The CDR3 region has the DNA TGTGCCAGCAGCACCAGGACGGACGCCTATAGCAATCAGCCCCAGCATTTT. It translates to CASSTRTDAYSNQPQHF.

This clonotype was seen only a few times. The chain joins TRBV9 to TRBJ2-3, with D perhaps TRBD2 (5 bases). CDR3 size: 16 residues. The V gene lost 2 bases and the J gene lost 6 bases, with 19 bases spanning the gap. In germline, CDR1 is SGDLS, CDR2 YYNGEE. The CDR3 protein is CASSVVSRGSGDTQYF. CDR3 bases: TGTGCCAGCAGCGTCGTATCTCGTGGGAGTGGTGATACGCAGTATTTT.

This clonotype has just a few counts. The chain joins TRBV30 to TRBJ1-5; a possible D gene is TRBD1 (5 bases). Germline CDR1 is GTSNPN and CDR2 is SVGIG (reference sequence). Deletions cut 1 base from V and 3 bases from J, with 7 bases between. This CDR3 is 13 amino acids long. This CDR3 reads CAWSATVNQPQHF. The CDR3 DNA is TGTGCCTGGAGTGCGACAGTCAATCAGCCCCAGCATTTT. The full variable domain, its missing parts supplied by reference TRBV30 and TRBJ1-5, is SQTIHQWPATLVQPVGSPLSLECTVEGTSNPNLYWYRQAAGRGLQLLFYSVGIGQISSEVPQNLSASRPQDRQFILSSKKLLLSDSGFYLCAWSATVNQPQHFGDGTRLSIL.